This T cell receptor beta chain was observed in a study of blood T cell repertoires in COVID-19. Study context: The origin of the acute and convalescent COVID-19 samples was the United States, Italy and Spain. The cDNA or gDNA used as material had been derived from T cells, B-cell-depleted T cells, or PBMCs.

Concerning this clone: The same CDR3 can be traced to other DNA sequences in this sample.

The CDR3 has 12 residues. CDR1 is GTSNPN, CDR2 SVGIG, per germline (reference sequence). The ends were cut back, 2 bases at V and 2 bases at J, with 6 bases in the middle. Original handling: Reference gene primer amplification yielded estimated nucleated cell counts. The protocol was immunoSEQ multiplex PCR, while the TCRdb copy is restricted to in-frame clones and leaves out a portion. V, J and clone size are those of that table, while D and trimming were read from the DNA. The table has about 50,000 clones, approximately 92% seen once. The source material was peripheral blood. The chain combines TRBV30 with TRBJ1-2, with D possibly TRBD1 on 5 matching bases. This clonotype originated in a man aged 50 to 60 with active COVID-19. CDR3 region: CAWSSGNYGYTF. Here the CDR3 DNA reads TGTGCCTGGAGTTCAGGGAACTATGGCTACACCTTC.